What follows are 14 T cell receptor beta chains derived from one specimen sequenced in a study of glioma-infiltrating T cells after dendritic cell vaccination. Measured with immunoSEQ multiplex PCR; TCRdb has only the in-frame clones, and not every one. The sample consists of about 92,000 clones, 86% of them appearing once. Sequenced material: blood, taken before dendritic cell vaccination. Receptors originate from a human donor with glioblastoma.

V is TRBV7-8 and J is TRBJ2-1; 9 positions agree with TRBD2. The germline V gene encodes CDR1 SGHVS and CDR2 FQNEAQ. The junction had 2 bases not matched to a gene; V was cut back by 3 bases and J by 2 bases. The CDR3 contains 15 residues. DNA of the CDR3: TGTGCCAGCAGCTTTAGACTAGCGGCCTACAATGAGCAGTTCTTC. Translation gives CASSFRLAAYNEQFF.

This clone was counted between two and nine times. J is TRBJ1-2 and V is TRBV30, with TRBD1 matching 8 bases. In germline, CDR1 is GTSNPN, CDR2 SVGIG (reference sequence). This CDR3 is 13 amino acids long. Germline trimming cut 1 base from V and 4 bases from J; bases unmatched to any gene: 2. CDR3 loop: CAWSGDRRYGYTF. In DNA, the CDR3 is TGTGCCTGGAGTGGGGACAGGCGCTATGGCTACACCTTC.

Only one count was recorded for this clone. This chain connects TRBV30 to TRBJ2-5; the D is unclear. From germline, CDR1 is GTSNPN and CDR2 SVGIG (reference sequence). CDR3 size: 10 residues. V lost 1 base and J 7 bases, leaving 4 bases between the germline ends. The CDR3 sequence: CAWSDRTQYF. Written as DNA, the CDR3 is TGTGCCTGGAGTGATAGGACCCAGTACTTC. Looking up the rest from reference TRBV30 and TRBJ2-5 gives the full variable domain: SQTIHQWPATLVQPVGSPLSLECTVEGTSNPNLYWYRQAAGRGLQLLFYSVGIGQISSEVPQNLSASRPQDRQFILSSKKLLLSDSGFYLCAWSDRTQYFGPGTRLLVL.

The genes are TRBV5-1 and TRBJ2-5, with 8 positions matching TRBD2. J was trimmed by 1 base and V by 6 bases; bases with no gene match: 5. The length of the CDR3 is 14 residues. Germline CDR1 and CDR2: SGHRS and YFSETQ. CDR3: CASTGGGRQETQYF. CDR3 nucleotide sequence: TGCGCCAGCACCGGGGGGGGGCGCCAAGAGACCCAGTACTTC. The complete variable domain, with remaining parts taken from reference TRBV5-1 and TRBJ2-5, reads KAGVTQTPRYLIKTRGQQVTLSCSPISGHRSVSWYQQTPGQGLQFLFEYFSETQRNKGNFPGRFSGRQFSNSRSEMNVSTLELGDSALYLCASTGGGRQETQYFGPGTRLLVL.

The J gene is TRBJ2-7, the V gene TRBV6-1; the D gene is possibly TRBD1 (6 bases). The CDR3 contains 13 residues. Germline V gives CDR1 MNHNS, CDR2 SASEGT. Trimming cost V 7 bases and J 3 bases, with 13 bases left between them. The CDR3 DNA follows: TGTGCCAGCACCGCAGGGGTTATCTACGAGCAGTACTTC. Its translation is CASTAGVIYEQYF.

The chain recombines TRBV10-3 with TRBJ1-2, with D uncertain. This CDR3 comprises 14 residues. The germline V gene has CDR1 ENHRY and CDR2 SYGVKD. V was trimmed by 4 bases and J by 4 bases, leaving 13 bases between them. Here the CDR3 reads CAISGEGGFYGYTF. For the CDR3, the DNA is TGTGCCATCAGTGGGGAGGGAGGATTCTATGGCTACACCTTC.

The J gene is TRBJ2-3, the V gene TRBV4-2; D might be TRBD1 (5 bases). The germline V gene has CDR1 LGHNA and CDR2 YNFKEQ. The V end was cut by 4 bases, the J end by 0 bases, with 14 bases between. The CDR3 has 16 residues. CDR3 in amino acids: CASSRFSGASTDTQYF. The CDR3 region has the DNA TGTGCCAGCAGCCGATTTAGTGGGGCCAGCACAGATACGCAGTATTTT.

This chain joins TRBV7-2 and TRBJ2-4; 12 bases agree with TRBD2. This CDR3 is built from 17 residues. The junction had 11 bases not matched to a gene; V was cut back by 5 bases and J by 6 bases. The germline V gene has CDR1 SGHTA and CDR2 FQGNSA. The CDR3 sequence: CASSRQPTSGGRNIQYF. The CDR3 nucleotides read TGTGCCAGCAGCCGCCAACCGACTAGCGGGGGCCGAAACATTCAGTACTTC.

The chain links TRBV27 to TRBJ2-7, with D perhaps TRBD1 (6 bases). Between the trimmed V and J ends, which lost 7 bases and 4 bases, there was a span of 17 bases. The CDR3 sequence is 14 residues long. CDR1 is MNHEY and CDR2 is SMNVEV in the germline V gene (reference sequence). CDR3 bases: TGTGCCAGCAACCTGGCGGACAGAGCTTACGAGCAGTACTTC. Residues: CASNLADRAYEQYF.

This clone was detected a few times. The chain recombines TRBV2 with TRBJ2-3; possible D gene TRBD1, 5 bases. Germline-derived CDR1 and CDR2 are SNHLY and FYNNEI. V was shortened by 7 bases and J by 2 bases, with 10 bases between the two germline ends. This CDR3 region has 13 residues. The CDR3 sequence: CASNGQPTDTQYF. DNA for the CDR3: TGTGCCAGCAATGGACAACCCACAGATACGCAGTATTTT.

This chain connects TRBV19 to TRBJ1-2; D remains unclear. Germline lookup yields CDR1 LNHDA and CDR2 SQIVND (reference sequence). Between the trimmed V and J ends, which lost 4 bases and 8 bases, there was a span of 17 bases. There are 14 residues in the CDR3. CDR3 protein: CASSTYAEGVGYTF. CDR3 nucleotides: TGTGCCAGTAGTACCTACGCTGAGGGCGTGGGCTACACCTTC.

The chain uses TRBV2 and TRBJ2-1; 9 nucleotides align to TRBD1. The germline V gene encodes CDR1 SNHLY and CDR2 FYNNEI. The CDR3 loop spans 14 amino acids. The J segment lost 2 bases and the V segment lost 6 bases, leaving 2 bases of the junction unmatched. CDR3 sequence (DNA): TGTGCCAGCAGGGACAGGGGTGCCTACAATGAGCAGTTCTTC. Residues: CASRDRGAYNEQFF.

The chain carries TRBV6-1 and TRBJ1-3, with D perhaps TRBD1 (5 bases). The CDR3 length is 14 residues. Germline loops: CDR1 MNHNS, CDR2 SASEGT. Deletions cut 6 bases from V and 2 bases from J, with 11 bases between. CDR3 sequence reads: CASRPRDAGNTIYF. CDR3 nucleotide sequence: TGTGCCAGCAGGCCCAGGGATGCTGGAAACACCATATATTTT.

The rearrangement links TRBV6-5 to TRBJ1-2, with 8 bases that match TRBD1. From germline, CDR1 is MNHEY and CDR2 SVGAGI. The CDR3 has 15 amino acids. V trimming: 5 bases; J trimming: 6 bases; junction bases outside the gene matches: 11. This CDR3 is CASSGQGGPNHGYTF. The CDR3 region has the DNA TGTGCCAGCAGTGGACAGGGTGGCCCCAACCATGGCTACACCTTC.